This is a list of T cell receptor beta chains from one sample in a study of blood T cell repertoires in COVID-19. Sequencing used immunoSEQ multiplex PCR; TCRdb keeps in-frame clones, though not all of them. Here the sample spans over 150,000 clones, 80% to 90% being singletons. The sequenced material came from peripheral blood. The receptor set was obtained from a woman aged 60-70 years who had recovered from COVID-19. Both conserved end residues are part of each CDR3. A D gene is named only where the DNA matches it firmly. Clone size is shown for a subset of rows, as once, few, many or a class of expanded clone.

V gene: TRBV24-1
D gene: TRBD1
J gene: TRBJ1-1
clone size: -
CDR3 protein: CATSPGQGGTEAFF
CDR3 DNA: TGTGCCACCAGCCCGGGACAGGGTGGTACTGAAGCTTTCTTT

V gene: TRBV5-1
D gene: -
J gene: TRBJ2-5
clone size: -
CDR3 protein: CASSLRRSNQETQYF
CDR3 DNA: TGCGCCAGCAGCTTACGGAGGAGTAACCAAGAGACCCAGTACTTC

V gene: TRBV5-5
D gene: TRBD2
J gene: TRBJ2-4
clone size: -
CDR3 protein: CASSWTSGQNIQYF
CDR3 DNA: TGTGCCAGCAGCTGGACTAGCGGGCAAAACATTCAGTACTTC

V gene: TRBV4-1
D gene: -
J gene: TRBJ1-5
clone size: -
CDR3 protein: CASSPRVYSNQPQHF
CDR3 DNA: TGCGCCAGCAGCCCCAGGGTTTATAGCAATCAGCCCCAGCATTTT

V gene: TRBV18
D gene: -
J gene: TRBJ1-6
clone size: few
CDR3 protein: CASSAATNNSPLHF
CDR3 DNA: TGTGCCAGCTCCGCTGCCACAAATAATTCACCCCTCCACTTT

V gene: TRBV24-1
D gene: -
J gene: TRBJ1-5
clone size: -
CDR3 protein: CATSVPDIAQGQHF
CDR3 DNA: TGTGCCACCAGTGTCCCGGACATTGCCCAGGGCCAGCATTTT

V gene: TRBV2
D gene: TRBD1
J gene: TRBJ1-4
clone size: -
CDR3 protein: CASKPGQGTEKLFF
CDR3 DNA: TGTGCCAGCAAACCAGGACAGGGGACTGAAAAACTGTTTTTT

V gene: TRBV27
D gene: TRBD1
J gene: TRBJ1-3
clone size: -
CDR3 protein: CATSDRGNTIYF
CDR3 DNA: TGTGCCACCTCGGACAGGGGAAACACCATATATTTT

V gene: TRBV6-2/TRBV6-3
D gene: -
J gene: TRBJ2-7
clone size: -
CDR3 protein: CASSNGGPPALEQYF
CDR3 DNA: TGTGCCAGCAGCAACGGGGGGCCTCCCGCCTTGGAGCAGTACTTC

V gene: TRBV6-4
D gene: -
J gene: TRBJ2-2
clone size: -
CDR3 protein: CASSSLNTGELFF
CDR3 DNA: TGTGCCAGCAGTAGCCTGAACACCGGGGAGCTGTTTTTT

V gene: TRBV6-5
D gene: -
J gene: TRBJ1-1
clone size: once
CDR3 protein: CASSSDSNTEAFF
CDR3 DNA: TGTGCCAGCAGTTCGGACAGTAACACTGAAGCTTTCTTT

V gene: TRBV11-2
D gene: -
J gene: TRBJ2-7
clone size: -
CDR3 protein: CASRRWGLSSYEQYF
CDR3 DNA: TGTGCCAGCAGAAGGTGGGGGCTTAGCTCCTACGAGCAGTACTTC

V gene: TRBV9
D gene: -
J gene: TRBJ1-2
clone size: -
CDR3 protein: CASSVETGNYGYTF
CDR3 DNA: TGTGCCAGCAGCGTAGAAACAGGGAACTATGGCTACACCTTC

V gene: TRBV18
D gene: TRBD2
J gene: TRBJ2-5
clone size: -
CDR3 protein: CASSPWDYGQETQYF
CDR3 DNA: TGTGCCAGCTCACCTTGGGACTACGGACAAGAGACCCAGTACTTC

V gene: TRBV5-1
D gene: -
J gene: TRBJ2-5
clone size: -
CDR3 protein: CASSLAGNQETQYF
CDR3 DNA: TGCGCCAGCAGCTTGGCGGGTAACCAAGAGACCCAGTACTTC

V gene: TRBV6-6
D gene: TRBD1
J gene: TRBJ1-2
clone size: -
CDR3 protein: CASSVQGDYGYTF
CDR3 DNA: TGTGCCAGCAGTGTACAGGGGGACTATGGCTACACCTTC

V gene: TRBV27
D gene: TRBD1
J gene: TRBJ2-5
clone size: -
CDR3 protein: CASSSINRGAAGGTQYF
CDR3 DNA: TGTGCCAGCAGTTCAATAAACAGGGGAGCCGCCGGCGGGACCCAGTACTTC

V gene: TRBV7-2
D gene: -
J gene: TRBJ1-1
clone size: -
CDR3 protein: CASSPSNTEAFF
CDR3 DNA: TGTGCCAGCAGCCCGTCGAACACTGAAGCTTTCTTT

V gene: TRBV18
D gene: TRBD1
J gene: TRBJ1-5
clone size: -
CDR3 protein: CASSPGQENQPQHF
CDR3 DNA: TGTGCCAGCTCACCGGGACAGGAGAATCAGCCCCAGCATTTT

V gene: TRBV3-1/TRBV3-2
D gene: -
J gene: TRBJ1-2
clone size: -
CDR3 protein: CASSQDRVQGSYTF
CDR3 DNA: TGTGCCAGCAGCCAAGACAGGGTGCAGGGGAGCTACACCTTC

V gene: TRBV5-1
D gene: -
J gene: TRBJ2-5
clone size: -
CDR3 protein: CASSPIGGHQETQYF
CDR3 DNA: TGCGCCAGCAGCCCTATTGGGGGCCACCAAGAGACCCAGTACTTC

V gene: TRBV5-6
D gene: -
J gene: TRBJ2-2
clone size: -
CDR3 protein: CASSLVGAANTGELFF
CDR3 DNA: TGTGCCAGCAGCTTGGTGGGGGCAGCGAACACCGGGGAGCTGTTTTTT

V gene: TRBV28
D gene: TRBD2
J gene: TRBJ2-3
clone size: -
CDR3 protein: CASELAGGANNLYTQYF
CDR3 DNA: TGTGCCAGCGAACTAGCGGGGGGTGCCAATAACCTCTATACGCAGTATTTT

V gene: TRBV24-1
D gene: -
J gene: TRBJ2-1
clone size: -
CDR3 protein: CATSDPKRATPYNEQFF
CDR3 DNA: TGTGCCACCAGTGATCCCAAGCGGGCGACACCCTACAATGAGCAGTTCTTC

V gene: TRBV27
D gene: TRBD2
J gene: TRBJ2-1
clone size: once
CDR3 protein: CASSLVPSGGGRDEQFF
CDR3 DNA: TGTGCCAGCAGTTTAGTTCCTAGCGGGGGGGGAAGGGATGAGCAGTTCTTC

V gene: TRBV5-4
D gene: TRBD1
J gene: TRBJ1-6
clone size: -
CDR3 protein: CASSDRGTGNSPLHF
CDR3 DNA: TGTGCCAGCAGCGACAGGGGAACTGGTAATTCACCCCTCCACTTT

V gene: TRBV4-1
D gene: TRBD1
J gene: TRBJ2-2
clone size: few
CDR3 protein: CASSQAGTGLGTGELFF
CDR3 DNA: TGCGCCAGCAGCCAAGCGGGGACAGGGTTGGGAACCGGGGAGCTGTTTTTT

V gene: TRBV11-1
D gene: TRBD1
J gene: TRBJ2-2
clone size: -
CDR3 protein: CASSLEGTGDAGELFF
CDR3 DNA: TGTGCCAGCAGCTTAGAGGGGACAGGGGACGCCGGGGAGCTGTTTTTT

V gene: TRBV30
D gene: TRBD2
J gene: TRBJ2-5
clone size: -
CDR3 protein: CALFPGLAGASVSQYF
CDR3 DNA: TGTGCCTTATTCCCGGGACTAGCGGGGGCTTCAGTGTCCCAGTACTTC

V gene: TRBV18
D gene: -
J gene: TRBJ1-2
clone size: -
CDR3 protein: CASSPLAGLQSGGGYTF
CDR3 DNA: TGTGCCAGCTCACCTTTGGCGGGACTGCAGTCCGGGGGAGGCTACACCTTC

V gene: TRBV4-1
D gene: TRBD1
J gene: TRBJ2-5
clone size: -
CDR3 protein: CASSQDPQGVGGLYF
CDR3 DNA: TGCGCCAGCAGCCAAGATCCACAGGGGGTTGGTGGTTTGTACTTC

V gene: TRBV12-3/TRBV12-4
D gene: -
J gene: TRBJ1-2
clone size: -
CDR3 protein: CASSSTNYGYTF
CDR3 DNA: TGTGCCAGCAGTTCTACTAACTATGGCTACACCTTC

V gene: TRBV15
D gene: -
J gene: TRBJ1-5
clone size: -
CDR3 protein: CATSGALGQKGNNQPQHF
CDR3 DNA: TGTGCCACCAGCGGAGCTTTAGGACAGAAAGGAAACAATCAGCCCCAGCATTTT

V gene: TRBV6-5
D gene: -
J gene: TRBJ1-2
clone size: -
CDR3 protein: CASSYDWSGNYGYTF
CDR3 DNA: TGTGCCAGCAGCTACGATTGGTCAGGGAACTATGGCTACACCTTC

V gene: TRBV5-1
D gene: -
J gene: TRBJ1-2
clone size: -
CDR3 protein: CASSLVRGVGYGYTF
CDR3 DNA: TGCGCCAGCAGCTTGGTGCGCGGGGTCGGCTATGGCTACACCTTC

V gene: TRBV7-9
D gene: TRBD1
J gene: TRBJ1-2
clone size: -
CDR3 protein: CASSLMTGVDYGYTF
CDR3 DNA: TGTGCCAGCAGTTTAATGACAGGGGTGGACTATGGCTACACCTTC

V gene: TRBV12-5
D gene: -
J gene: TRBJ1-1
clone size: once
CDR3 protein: CASGSELTGMNTEAFF
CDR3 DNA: TGTGCTAGTGGTTCCGAATTGACAGGAATGAACACTGAAGCTTTCTTT

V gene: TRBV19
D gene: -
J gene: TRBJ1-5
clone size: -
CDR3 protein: CASSTVPGQAGNQPQHF
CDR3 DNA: TGTGCCAGTAGTACAGTCCCGGGACAAGCAGGCAATCAGCCCCAGCATTTT

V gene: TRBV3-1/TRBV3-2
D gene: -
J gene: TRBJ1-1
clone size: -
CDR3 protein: CASSPLGGQNTEAFF
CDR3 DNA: TGTGCCAGCAGCCCTCTGGGCGGACAGAACACTGAAGCTTTCTTT

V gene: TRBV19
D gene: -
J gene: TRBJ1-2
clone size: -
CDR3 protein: CASSIGIRDTHYGYTF
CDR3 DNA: TGTGCCAGTAGTATAGGAATCCGGGACACTCACTATGGCTACACCTTC

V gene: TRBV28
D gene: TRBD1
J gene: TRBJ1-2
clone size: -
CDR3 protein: CASNPGGGEYPYTF
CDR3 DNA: TGTGCCAGCAACCCAGGGGGCGGAGAGTATCCCTACACCTTC